Following are 12 T cell receptor beta chains from one sample sequenced in a study of response to subunit inactivated influenza vaccine. TCRdb recomputed calls from the RT-PCR reads with MiXCR, one row per CDR3 protein. The sample yields around 520,000 distinct CDR3 sequences, 10% to 15% seen once. Source: PBMCs from blood, taken on the day of vaccination. All receptors come from a man between 45 and 60 years old who received an inactivated influenza vaccine.

This clonotype was observed at least ten times. The gene calls are TRBV11-2 and TRBJ2-1, with 11 bases lining up with TRBD2. V lost 5 bases to trimming and J lost 4 bases; unmatched junction nucleotides: 7. This CDR3 contains 16 residues. In germline, CDR1 is SGHAT, CDR2 FQNNGV. Here the CDR3 reads CASSLTGTSGYNEQFF. The CDR3 bases are TGTGCCAGCAGCCTCACCGGGACTAGCGGATACAATGAGCAGTTCTTC.

V is TRBV27 and J is TRBJ2-7; no clear D. V lost 6 bases and J lost 5, with 8 bases in between. The germline V gene encodes CDR1 MNHEY and CDR2 SMNVEV (reference sequence). The CDR3 totals 11 residues. In DNA, the CDR3 is TGTGCCAGCAGGCCTAACCACGAGCAGTACTTC. Residues: CASRPNHEQYF.

The chain recombines TRBV10-3 with TRBJ2-2, with 8 bases fitting TRBD2. This CDR3 contains 16 residues. V shed 2 bases, J shed 7 bases, and the junction held 9 bases outside the gene matches. Looked up from germline, CDR1 is ENHRY and CDR2 is SYGVKD. The CDR3 sequence is CAISELSGGSGGELFF. The CDR3 coding sequence is TGTGCCATCAGTGAGCTCAGCGGGGGTAGCGGCGGGGAGCTGTTTTTT.

This chain joins TRBV29-1 and TRBJ2-3; 10 bases agree with TRBD2. V dropped 4 bases and J dropped 5; count of bases not matched to a gene: 0. Germline loops: CDR1 SQVTM, CDR2 ANQGSEA. The length of the CDR3 is 12 residues. In DNA, the CDR3 is TGCAGCGTTGGACTAGCGGGAGATACGCAGTATTTT. Amino acids: CSVGLAGDTQYF.

This rearrangement joins TRBV7-2 to TRBJ2-7; TRBD2 is a possible D gene (5 bases). Germline assignment: CDR1 SGHTA and CDR2 FQGNSA. Trimming cost V 1 base and J 4 bases, with 14 bases left between them. This CDR3 region has 15 residues. CDR3 DNA: TGTGCCAGCAGCTTAGTAGGAAGCGGCGAGTACGAGCAGTACTTC. The encoded protein is CASSLVGSGEYEQYF.

V gene TRBV20-1 combines with J gene TRBJ2-1; 10 nucleotides match TRBD2. J was trimmed by 7 bases and V by 1 base; bases with no gene match: 10. There are 16 residues in the CDR3. Germline values: CDR1 DFQATT, CDR2 SNEGSKA (reference sequence). The CDR3 coding sequence is TGCAGTGCTAGAGCTCAGCGGGAGGGCCTTGGGAATGAGCAGTTCTTC. Translation: CSARAQREGLGNEQFF.

This clonotype has at least ten counts. The V gene is TRBV6-2 or TRBV6-3, the J gene TRBJ2-1; D not certain. Germline CDR1 MNHEY, CDR2 SVGEGT. Trimming took off 2 bases at V and 4 bases at J, with 3 bases between the two ends. This CDR3 contains 12 residues. In nucleotides, the CDR3 is TGTGCCAGCAGTTACGGGTACAATGAGCAGTTCTTC. Translating it yields CASSYGYNEQFF.

The chain couples TRBV2 to TRBJ2-5; TRBD1 is a possible D gene (5 bases). The CDR3 is made up of 15 amino acids. Between the trimmed V and J ends, which lost 8 bases and 5 bases, there was a span of 21 bases. Germline V gene data show CDR1 as SNHLY and CDR2 as FYNNEI. The CDR3 reads CASVPEAGLTETQYF. The CDR3, as DNA: TGTGCCAGCGTTCCTGAGGCAGGGTTGACCGAGACCCAGTACTTC.

This CDR3 reads CASTGVISGGEQYF. The DNA of the CDR3 is TGCGCCAGCACCGGCGTTATTAGCGGGGGCGAGCAGTACTTC. The chain couples TRBV10-2 to TRBJ2-7; 9 bases are shared with TRBD2. Germline V gene sequence: CDR1 WSHSY, CDR2 SAAADI. The CDR3 spans 14 residues. The V gene end was trimmed by 7 bases and the J gene end by 6 bases; junction bases not matched to a gene: 10.

The chain uses TRBV20-1 and TRBJ2-3, with TRBD2 matching over 11 bases. Germline values: CDR1 DFQATT, CDR2 SNEGSKA (reference sequence). The J segment lost 0 bases and the V segment lost 6 bases, leaving 5 bases of the junction unmatched. This CDR3 is 15 amino acids long. The CDR3 loop reads CSAPRLAGSTDTQYF. The CDR3 nucleotides are TGCAGTGCCCCGAGACTAGCGGGAAGCACAGATACGCAGTATTTT.

This clonotype occurred many times. The gene calls are TRBV5-1 and TRBJ2-1; TRBD1 might be the D (6 bases). CDR1 is SGHRS and CDR2 is YFSETQ in the germline V gene. Trimming removed 4 bases at V and 7 bases at J, with 12 bases between. The CDR3 is made up of 13 amino acids. CDR3 bases: TGCGCCAGCAGCATACAGGGAATGAATGAGCAGTTCTTC. It translates to CASSIQGMNEQFF.

This clonotype was counted at least ten times. V usage is TRBV10-3 and J usage is TRBJ2-7, with D hard to call. The CDR3 contains 13 residues. Germline CDR1 and CDR2: ENHRY and SYGVKD. The ends were cut back, 6 bases at V and 5 bases at J, with 14 bases in the middle. DNA of the CDR3: TGTGCCATCAGCGACCCCAGTCGTGACGAGCAGTACTTC. Its translation: CAISDPSRDEQYF.